This T cell receptor (beta chain) was identified during a study of blood T cell repertoires in COVID-19. Here immunoSEQ multiplex PCR was the method, and the copy in TCRdb shows in-frame clones only, minus some. This sample has around 260,000 clones; approximately 83% occur once, and the top ten carry roughly 4%. CDR3 length: 18 residues. This receptor was obtained from a woman aged 30 to 39 who had recovered from COVID-19. This chain connects TRBV1 to TRBJ2-7; the DNA was not compared with TRBD2, the D call given in the table. TRBV1 represents a pseudogene. The sample was PBMCs or T cells enriched from blood (not recorded which). DNA of the CDR3: TGCACCAGCAGCCAAGATCGGTGCCGTAGGACTAGAAAGTACGAGCAGTACTTC. Translated, it gives CTSSQDRCRRTRKYEQYF.